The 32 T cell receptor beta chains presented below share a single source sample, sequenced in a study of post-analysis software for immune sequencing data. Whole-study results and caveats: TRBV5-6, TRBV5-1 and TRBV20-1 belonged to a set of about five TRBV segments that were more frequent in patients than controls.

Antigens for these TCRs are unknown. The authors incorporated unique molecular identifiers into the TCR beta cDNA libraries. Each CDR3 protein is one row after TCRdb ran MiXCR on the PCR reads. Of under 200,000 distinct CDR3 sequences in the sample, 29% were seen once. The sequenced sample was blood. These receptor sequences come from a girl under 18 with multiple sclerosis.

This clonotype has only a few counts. Here the CDR3 DNA reads TGTGCCAGCAGGCCGACAGGGGCGAACACTGAAGCTTTCTTT. Its translation is CASRPTGANTEAFF. This rearrangement joins TRBV6-5 to TRBJ1-1; the match to TRBD1 covers 8 bases. The germline V gene has CDR1 MNHEY and CDR2 SVGAGI. This CDR3 has 14 residues. Losses at the gene ends were 6 bases for V and 1 base for J; bases not matched to a gene: 4.

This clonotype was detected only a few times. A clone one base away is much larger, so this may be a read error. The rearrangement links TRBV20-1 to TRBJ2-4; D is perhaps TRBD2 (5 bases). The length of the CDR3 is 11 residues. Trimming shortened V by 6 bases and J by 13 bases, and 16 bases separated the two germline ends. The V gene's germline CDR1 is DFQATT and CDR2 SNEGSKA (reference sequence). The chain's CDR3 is CSAPTNGEQYF. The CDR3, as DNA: TGCAGTGCGCCGACTAACGGTGAGCAGTACTTC.

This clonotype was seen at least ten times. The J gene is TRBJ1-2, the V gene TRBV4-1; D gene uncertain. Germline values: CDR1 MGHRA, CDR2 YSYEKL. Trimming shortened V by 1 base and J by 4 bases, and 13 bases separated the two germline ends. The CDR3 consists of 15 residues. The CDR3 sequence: CASSQGRVGSYGYTF. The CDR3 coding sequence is TGCGCCAGCAGCCAAGGGAGGGTAGGAAGCTATGGCTACACCTTC.

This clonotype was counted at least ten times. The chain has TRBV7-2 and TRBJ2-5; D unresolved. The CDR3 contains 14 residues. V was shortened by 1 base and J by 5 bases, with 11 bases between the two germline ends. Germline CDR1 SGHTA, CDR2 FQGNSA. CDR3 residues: CASSLDGYGETQYF. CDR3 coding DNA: TGTGCCAGCAGCTTAGATGGGTATGGGGAGACCCAGTACTTC. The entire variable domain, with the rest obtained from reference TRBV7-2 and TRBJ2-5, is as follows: GAGVSQSPSNKVTEKGKDVELRCDPISGHTALYWYRQSLGQGLEFLIYFQGNSAPDKSGLPSDRFSAERTGGSVSTLTIQRTQQEDSAVYLCASSLDGYGETQYFGPGTRLLVL.

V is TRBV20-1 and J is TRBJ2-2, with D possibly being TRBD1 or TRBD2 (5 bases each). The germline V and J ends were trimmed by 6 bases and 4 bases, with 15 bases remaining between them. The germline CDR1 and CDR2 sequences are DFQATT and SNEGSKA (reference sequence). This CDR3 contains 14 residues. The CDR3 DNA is TGCAGTGCCCTAGAGGGGACCGCCACCGGGGAGCTGTTTTTT. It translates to CSALEGTATGELFF.

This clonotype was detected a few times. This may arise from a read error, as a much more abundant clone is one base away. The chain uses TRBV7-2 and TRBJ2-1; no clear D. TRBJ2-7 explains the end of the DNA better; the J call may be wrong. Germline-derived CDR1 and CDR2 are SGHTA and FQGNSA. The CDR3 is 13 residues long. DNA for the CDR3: TGTGCCAGCAGCTGGCAGGCCTACAATGAGCAGTACTTC. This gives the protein CASSWQAYNEQYF.

CDR3 coding DNA: TGTGCCAGCAGCCCCGGGAGTGGGGAGCTGTTTTTT. Translating it yields CASSPGSGELFF. J is TRBJ2-2 and V is TRBV7-8; D might be TRBD2 (6 bases). Per the germline V gene, CDR1 is SGHVS and CDR2 is FQNEAQ. Trimming left V 5 bases short and J 8 bases short, with 9 bases between. This CDR3 has 12 residues.

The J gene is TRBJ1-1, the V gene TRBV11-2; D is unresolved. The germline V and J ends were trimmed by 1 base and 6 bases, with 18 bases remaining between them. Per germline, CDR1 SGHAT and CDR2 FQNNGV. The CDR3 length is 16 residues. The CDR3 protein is CASSLVVASGVAEAFF. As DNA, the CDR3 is TGTGCCAGCAGCTTAGTGGTTGCGTCGGGTGTGGCTGAAGCTTTCTTT.

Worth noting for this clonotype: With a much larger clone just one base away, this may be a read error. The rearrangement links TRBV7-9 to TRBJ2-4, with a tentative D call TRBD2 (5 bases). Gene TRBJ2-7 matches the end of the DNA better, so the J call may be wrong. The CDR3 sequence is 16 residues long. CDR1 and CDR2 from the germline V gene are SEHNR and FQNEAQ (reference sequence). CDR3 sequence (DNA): TGTGCCAGCAGCTTGGTCGGTCAGCGGCTATCCTACGAGCAGTACTTC. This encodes CASSLVGQRLSYEQYF.

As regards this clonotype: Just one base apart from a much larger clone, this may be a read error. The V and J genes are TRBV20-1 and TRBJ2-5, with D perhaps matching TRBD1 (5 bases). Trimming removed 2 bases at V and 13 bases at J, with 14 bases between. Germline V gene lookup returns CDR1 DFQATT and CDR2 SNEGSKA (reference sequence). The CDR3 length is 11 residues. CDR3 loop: CSARHDSVWYF. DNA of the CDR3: TGCAGTGCTAGACACGACAGCGTATGGTACTTC.

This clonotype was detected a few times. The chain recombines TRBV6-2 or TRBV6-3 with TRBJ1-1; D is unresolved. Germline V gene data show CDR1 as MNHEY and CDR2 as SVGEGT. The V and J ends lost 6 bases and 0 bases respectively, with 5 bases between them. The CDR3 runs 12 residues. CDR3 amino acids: CASRDVNTEAFF. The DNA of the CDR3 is TGTGCCAGCAGGGACGTGAACACTGAAGCTTTCTTT.

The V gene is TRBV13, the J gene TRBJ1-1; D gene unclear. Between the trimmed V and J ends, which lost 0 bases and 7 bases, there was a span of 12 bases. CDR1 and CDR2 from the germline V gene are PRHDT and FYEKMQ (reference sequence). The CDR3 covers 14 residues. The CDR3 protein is CASSLGDGRGEAFF. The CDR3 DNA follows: TGTGCCAGCAGCTTAGGGGACGGACGCGGTGAAGCTTTCTTT.

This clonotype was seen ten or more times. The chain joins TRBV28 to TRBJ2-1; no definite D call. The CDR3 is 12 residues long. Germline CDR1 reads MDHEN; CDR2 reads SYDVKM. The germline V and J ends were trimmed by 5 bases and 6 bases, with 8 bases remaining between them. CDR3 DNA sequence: TGTGCCAGCAGTCCCCGCCGCAATGAGCAGTTCTTC. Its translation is CASSPRRNEQFF.

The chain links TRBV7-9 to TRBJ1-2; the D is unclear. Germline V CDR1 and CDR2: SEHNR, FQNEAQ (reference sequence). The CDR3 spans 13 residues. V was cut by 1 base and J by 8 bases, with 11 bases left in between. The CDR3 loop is CASSLGITRGYTF. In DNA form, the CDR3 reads TGTGCCAGCAGCTTAGGGATAACCCGCGGCTACACCTTC.

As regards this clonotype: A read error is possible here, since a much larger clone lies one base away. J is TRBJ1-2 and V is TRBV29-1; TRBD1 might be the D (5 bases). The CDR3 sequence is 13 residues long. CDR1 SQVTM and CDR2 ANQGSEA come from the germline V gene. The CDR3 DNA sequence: TGCAGCGTTGCCCTGACAGTTTCCGATGGCTGCACCTTC. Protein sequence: CSVALTVSDGCTF.

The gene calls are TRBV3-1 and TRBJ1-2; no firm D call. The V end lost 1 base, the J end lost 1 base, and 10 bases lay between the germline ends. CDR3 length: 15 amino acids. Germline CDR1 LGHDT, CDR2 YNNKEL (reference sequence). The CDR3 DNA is TGTGCCAGCAGCCAAGGGGTCGTGGGTAACTATGGCTACACCTTC. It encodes CASSQGVVGNYGYTF.

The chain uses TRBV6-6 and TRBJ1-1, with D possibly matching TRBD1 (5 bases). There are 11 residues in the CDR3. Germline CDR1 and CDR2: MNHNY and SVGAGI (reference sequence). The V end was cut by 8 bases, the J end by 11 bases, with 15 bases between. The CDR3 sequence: CASEGGVEAFF. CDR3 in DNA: TGTGCCAGCGAGGGAGGGGTCGAGGCTTTCTTT.

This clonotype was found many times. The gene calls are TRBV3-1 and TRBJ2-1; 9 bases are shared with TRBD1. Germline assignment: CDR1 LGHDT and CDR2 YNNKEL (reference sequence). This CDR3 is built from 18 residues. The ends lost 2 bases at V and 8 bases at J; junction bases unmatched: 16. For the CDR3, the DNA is TGTGCCAGCAGCCAAAGTCTGGGTGAGGGACAGGGTCTCCATGAGCAGTTCTTC. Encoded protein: CASSQSLGEGQGLHEQFF.

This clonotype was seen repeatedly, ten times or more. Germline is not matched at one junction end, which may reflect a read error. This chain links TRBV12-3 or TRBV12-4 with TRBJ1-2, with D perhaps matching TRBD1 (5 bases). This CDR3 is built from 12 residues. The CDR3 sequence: CASSSGGYGYTF. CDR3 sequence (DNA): TGCGCCAGCAGCTCGGGGGGCTATGGCTACACCTTC.

CDR3 nucleotide sequence: TGCGCCAGCAGCGCACTAGCCGGGGGCACTGAAGCTTTCTTT. Its translation is CASSALAGGTEAFF. The genes are TRBV5-1 and TRBJ1-1; D possibly corresponds to TRBD1 (5 bases). This CDR3 comprises 14 residues. Trimming stripped 4 bases from V and 4 bases from J, with 14 bases between. In germline, CDR1 is SGHRS, CDR2 YFSETQ.

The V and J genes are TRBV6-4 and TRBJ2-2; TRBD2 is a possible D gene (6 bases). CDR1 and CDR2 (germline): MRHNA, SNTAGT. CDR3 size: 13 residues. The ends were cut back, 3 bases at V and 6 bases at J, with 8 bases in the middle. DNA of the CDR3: TGTGCCAGCAGTGAAGGAGGGTCCGGGGAGCTGTTTTTT. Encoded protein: CASSEGGSGELFF.

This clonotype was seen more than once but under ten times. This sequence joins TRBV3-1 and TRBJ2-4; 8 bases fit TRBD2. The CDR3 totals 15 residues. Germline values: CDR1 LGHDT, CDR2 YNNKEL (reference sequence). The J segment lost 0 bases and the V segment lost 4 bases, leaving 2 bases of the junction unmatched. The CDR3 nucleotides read TGTGCCAGCAGCCCGGGGGGGGTAGCCAAAAACATTCAGTACTTC. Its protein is CASSPGGVAKNIQYF.

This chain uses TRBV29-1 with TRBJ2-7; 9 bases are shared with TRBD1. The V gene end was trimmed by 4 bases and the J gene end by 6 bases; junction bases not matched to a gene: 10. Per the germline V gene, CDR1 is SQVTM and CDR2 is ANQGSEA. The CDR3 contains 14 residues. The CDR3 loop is CSVVPDRGLGEQYF. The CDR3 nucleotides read TGCAGCGTTGTCCCGGACAGGGGTTTAGGCGAGCAGTACTTC.

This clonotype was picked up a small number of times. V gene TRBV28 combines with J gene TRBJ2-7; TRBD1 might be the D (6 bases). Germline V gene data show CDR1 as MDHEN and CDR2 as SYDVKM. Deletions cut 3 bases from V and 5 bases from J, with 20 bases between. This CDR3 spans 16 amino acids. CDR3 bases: TGTGCCAGCAGTTTTTTAGGGAAAGGGACAATTAACGAGCAGTACTTC. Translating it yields CASSFLGKGTINEQYF.

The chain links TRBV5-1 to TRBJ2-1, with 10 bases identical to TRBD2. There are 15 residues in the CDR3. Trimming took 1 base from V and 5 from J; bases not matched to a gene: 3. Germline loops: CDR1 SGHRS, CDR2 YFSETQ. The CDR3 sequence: CASSLTAGGDNEQFF. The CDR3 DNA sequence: TGCGCCAGCAGCTTGACAGCGGGAGGGGACAATGAGCAGTTCTTC.

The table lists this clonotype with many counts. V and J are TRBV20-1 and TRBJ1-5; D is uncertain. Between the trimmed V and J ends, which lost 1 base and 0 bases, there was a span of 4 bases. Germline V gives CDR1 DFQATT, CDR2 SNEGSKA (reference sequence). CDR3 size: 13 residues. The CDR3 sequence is CSARGYSNQPQHF. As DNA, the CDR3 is TGCAGTGCTAGAGGGTATAGCAATCAGCCCCAGCATTTT.

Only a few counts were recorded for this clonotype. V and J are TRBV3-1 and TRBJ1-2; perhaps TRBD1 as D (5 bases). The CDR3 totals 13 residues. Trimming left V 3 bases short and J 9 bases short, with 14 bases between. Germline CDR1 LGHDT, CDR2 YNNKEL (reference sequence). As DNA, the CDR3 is TGTGCCAGCAGCCACCTCCGGGACGATCGCTACACCTTC. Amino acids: CASSHLRDDRYTF.

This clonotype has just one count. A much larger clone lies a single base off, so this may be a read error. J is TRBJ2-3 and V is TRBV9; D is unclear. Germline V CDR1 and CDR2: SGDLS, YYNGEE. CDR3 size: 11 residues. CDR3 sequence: CASSVADMQYF. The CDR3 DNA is TGTGCCAGCAGCGTAGCAGATATGCAGTATTTT.

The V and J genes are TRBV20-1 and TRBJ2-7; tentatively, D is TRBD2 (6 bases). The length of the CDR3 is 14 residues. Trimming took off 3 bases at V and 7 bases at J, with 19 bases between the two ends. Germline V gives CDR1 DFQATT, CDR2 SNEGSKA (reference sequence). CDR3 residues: CSASQSSALGEQYF. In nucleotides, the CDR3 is TGCAGTGCTAGTCAGTCTAGCGCCCTCGGTGAGCAGTACTTC.

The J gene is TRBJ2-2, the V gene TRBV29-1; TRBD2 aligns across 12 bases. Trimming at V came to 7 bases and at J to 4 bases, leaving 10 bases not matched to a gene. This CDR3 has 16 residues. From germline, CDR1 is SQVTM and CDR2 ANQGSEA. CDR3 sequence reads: CSATVPSGRATGELFF. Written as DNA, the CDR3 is TGCAGCGCCACTGTTCCTAGCGGGAGGGCCACCGGGGAGCTGTTTTTT.

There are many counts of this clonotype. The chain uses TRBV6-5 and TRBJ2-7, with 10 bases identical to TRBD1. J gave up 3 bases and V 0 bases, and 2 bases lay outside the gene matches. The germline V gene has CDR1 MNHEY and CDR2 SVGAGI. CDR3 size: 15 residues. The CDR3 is CASSYSGQGIYEQYF. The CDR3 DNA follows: TGTGCCAGCAGTTACTCGGGACAGGGGATCTACGAGCAGTACTTC.

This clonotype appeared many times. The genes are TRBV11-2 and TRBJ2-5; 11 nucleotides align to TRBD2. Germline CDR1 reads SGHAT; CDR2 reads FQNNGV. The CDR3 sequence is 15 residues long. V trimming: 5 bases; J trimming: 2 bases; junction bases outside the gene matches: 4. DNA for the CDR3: TGTGCCAGCAGCCCAAGGACTAGCGGGCAAGAGACCCAGTACTTC. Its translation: CASSPRTSGQETQYF.